These T cell receptor beta chains were read from a single sample in a study of beta chain features in type 1 diabetes. Only in-frame clones appear in the TCRdb table, and some are missing; sequencing was by immunoSEQ multiplex PCR. The sample holds under 250,000 clones, around an eighth seen once. Material for sequencing was naive CD4+ T cells from blood. These receptors came from a woman aged 40 to 49 in good health. Both conserved end residues are part of each CDR3. Each record gives: J gene, clone size, D gene, V gene, CDR3 DNA, CDR3 protein. A D gene is named only where the DNA matches it firmly. Clone size is shown for a subset of rows, as once, few, many or a class of expanded clone.

J gene: TRBJ1-6
clone size: few
D gene: TRBD1
V gene: TRBV9
CDR3 DNA: TGTGCCAGCAGCGTGGCGGGACAGGGTCAATCACCCCTCCACTTT
CDR3 protein: CASSVAGQGQSPLHF

J gene: TRBJ2-3
clone size: .
D gene: TRBD2
V gene: TRBV10-1
CDR3 DNA: TGCGCCAGCAGTGAGGGCGGGGGAGGCACAGATACGCAGTATTTT
CDR3 protein: CASSEGGGGTDTQYF

J gene: TRBJ2-5
clone size: few
D gene: TRBD2
V gene: TRBV19
CDR3 DNA: TGTGCCAGTAGGCTAGCGGCGACCCAAGAGACCCAGTACTTC
CDR3 protein: CASRLAATQETQYF

J gene: TRBJ2-7
clone size: few
D gene: TRBD2
V gene: TRBV6-5
CDR3 DNA: TGTGCCAGCAGTCCCGGCGGGAGGGGGCTTTACGAGCAGTACTTC
CDR3 protein: CASSPGGRGLYEQYF

J gene: TRBJ1-1
clone size: .
D gene: .
V gene: TRBV6-5
CDR3 DNA: TGTGCCAGCAGTACAGGGTTGGGGACTGAAGCTTTCTTT
CDR3 protein: CASSTGLGTEAFF

J gene: TRBJ1-6
clone size: few
D gene: .
V gene: TRBV14
CDR3 DNA: TGTGCCAGCAGCGGAGGGACGGAATATTCACCCCTCCACTTT
CDR3 protein: CASSGGTEYSPLHF

J gene: TRBJ1-3
clone size: .
D gene: TRBD1
V gene: TRBV19
CDR3 DNA: TGTGCCAGTACCGACAAAGGGACAGGGTACGGAAACACCATATATTTT
CDR3 protein: CASTDKGTGYGNTIYF

J gene: TRBJ2-5
clone size: .
D gene: .
V gene: TRBV5-1
CDR3 DNA: TGCGCCAGCAGCTTGACGAGATTCCAGAGGGAGACCCAGTACTTC
CDR3 protein: CASSLTRFQRETQYF

J gene: TRBJ2-7
clone size: .
D gene: .
V gene: TRBV6-5
CDR3 DNA: TGTGCCAGCCGCGACGGGAGCTCCTACGAGCAGTACTTC
CDR3 protein: CASRDGSSYEQYF

J gene: TRBJ1-1
clone size: few
D gene: .
V gene: TRBV27
CDR3 DNA: TGTGCCAGCAACCGGGGGGGCAGCACTGAAGCTTTCTTT
CDR3 protein: CASNRGGSTEAFF

J gene: TRBJ1-2
clone size: few
D gene: TRBD1
V gene: TRBV18
CDR3 DNA: TGTGCCAGCTCACCGCGGACAGGCACCATTAACTATGGCTACACCTTC
CDR3 protein: CASSPRTGTINYGYTF

J gene: TRBJ2-7
clone size: .
D gene: .
V gene: TRBV18
CDR3 DNA: TGTGCCAGCTCACCAGGCCCCAAAGAGCAGTACTTC
CDR3 protein: CASSPGPKEQYF

J gene: TRBJ2-2
clone size: few
D gene: .
V gene: TRBV7-2
CDR3 DNA: TGTGCCAGCAGCTTATTTCGTAACACCGGGGAGCTGTTTTTT
CDR3 protein: CASSLFRNTGELFF

J gene: TRBJ2-7
clone size: .
D gene: .
V gene: TRBV7-9
CDR3 DNA: TGTGCCAGCACCTTTGACAGGTGGGGCTACGAGCAGTACTTC
CDR3 protein: CASTFDRWGYEQYF

J gene: TRBJ1-5
clone size: few
D gene: .
V gene: TRBV7-7
CDR3 DNA: TGTGCTAGCAGCGCAGGGACTAGTCAGCCCCAGCATTTT
CDR3 protein: CASSAGTSQPQHF

J gene: TRBJ2-1
clone size: few
D gene: TRBD2
V gene: TRBV6-5
CDR3 DNA: TGTGCCAGCAGACCGGGGGGAACCTACAATGAGCAGTTCTTC
CDR3 protein: CASRPGGTYNEQFF

J gene: TRBJ2-5
clone size: .
D gene: .
V gene: TRBV6-5
CDR3 DNA: TGTGCCAGCAGCGTCGGCAGGCCGCGCGAGACCCAGTACTTC
CDR3 protein: CASSVGRPRETQYF

J gene: TRBJ1-1
clone size: .
D gene: TRBD1
V gene: TRBV29-1
CDR3 DNA: TGCAGCGTTGAAGGTCGTAGGGACAGGAATGAAGCTTTCTTT
CDR3 protein: CSVEGRRDRNEAFF